This record concerns one T cell receptor beta chain sequence. Its specific antigen is unknown. Base qualities are not recorded, but no much larger clone differs from it by a single base. The germline V gene yields SQVTM for CDR1 and ANQGSEA for CDR2. The CDR3 runs 13 amino acids, cysteine and phenylalanine included. CDR3 DNA is the only sequence kept; it has 39 bases, read in frame from the first base. V is reduced by 3 bases and J by 2 bases, leaving a spacing of 11 bases between them. RNA was extracted using the RNeasy kit, and roughly 0.5 to 1 microgram was reverse transcribed with random hexamers. The immunoSEQ multiplex PCR assay, covering 54 Vbeta and 13 Jbeta segments, was used to amplify TCR beta CDR3 regions. Bias from PCR amplification was corrected by using a synthetic template baseline for primer optimization and for computational correction. From the authors' description of their analysis: Only productive sequences were kept, with reads annotated to V, D and J genes according to IMGT and analyzed in immunoSEQ Analyzer. Clonality was computed as one minus Shannon entropy normalized by log2 of the number of productive unique sequences. For each patient and control, public and private clones were evaluated within the 100 most prevalent clones. A clone was defined as Susac-specific if it was absent from the healthy and MS cohorts, from 950 to 1,300 published viral clones and from other ImmuneACCESS disease sequences. TCRdb redid the processing of the public reads, applying fastp at Q25 and MiXCR, and retained in-frame beta chains. Rows merge per CDR3 protein into single entries with the most common DNA and genes. TCRdb, not the original authors, processed these V and J calls. A total of 100,000 to 150,000 distinct CDR3 sequences appear in this sample, over 85% of them only once. The biggest ten clones account for less than 0.4% of the sample.

The sample originates from a study of CD8 T cells in Susac syndrome (dated by TCRdb to between 2018 and 2021). Regarding the study in general: Whether CD8+ T cell activation and differentiation in Susac syndrome was antigen driven was tested using repertoire sequencing. Clonality of the CD8+ T cell repertoire was compared between around 13 healthy donors, approximately 14 Susac syndrome patients and 15 or so multiple sclerosis patients. Findings and caveats that apply to the study as a whole: The number of individuals in the TCR sequencing and HLA analysis was recognized as being relatively small.

Peripheral blood CD8+ and CD4+ T cells from healthy donors, Susac syndrome patients and multiple sclerosis patients were profiled using high-throughput TCR beta sequencing. The multiple sclerosis controls were treatment-naive patients whose relapsing-remitting disease, either stable or active, fulfilled the revised McDonald criteria. CD8+ TEMRA cells were enriched by FACS, while bulk CD8+ and CD4+ T cells were purified by magnetic negative isolation. Blood was collected in EDTA tubes and processed within 24 hours, with PBMCs isolated through density gradient centrifugation. PBMCs intended for TCR sequencing were cryopreserved in liquid nitrogen and were subsequently thawed in a 37 degrees C water bath. The sorted or isolated CD4+, CD8+ and CD8+ TEMRA cells had a purity of 90% or higher.

The sequence was obtained from a human donor with multiple sclerosis. Recombination joined TRBV29-1 with TRBJ2-7, with the D gene too uncertain to name. The sample consisted of CD8+ T cells from PBMCs. The DNA sequence is TGCAGCGTTGACCCCGGAAGCCCCTACGAGCAGTACTTC. This translates into CSVDPGSPYEQYF.